This T cell receptor (beta chain) was captured in a study of response to subunit inactivated influenza vaccine. Study-wide results and caveats: Few additional T cells are recruited per seasonal influenza vaccination, authors suggested.

This CDR3 has 16 amino acids. The table lists this clonotype with a few counts. Its target is not known. TCRdb redid the calling of the RT-PCR reads with MiXCR, one entry per CDR3 protein. The sample consists of 700,000 to 900,000 distinct CDR3 sequences, 21% of them appearing once. This TCR was sampled from a man aged 45-60 years who received an inactivated influenza vaccine. The starting material was PBMCs from blood, obtained 4 to 6 days after vaccination. The genes are TRBV21-1 and TRBJ2-7; the D call TRBD1 from the table was never checked on the DNA. TRBV21-1 is tagged as a pseudogene. The CDR3 sequence: CASSKALRDPAYEQYF. CDR3 sequence (DNA): TGTGCCAGCAGCAAAGCGCTCCGGGACCCGGCCTACGAGCAGTACTTC.